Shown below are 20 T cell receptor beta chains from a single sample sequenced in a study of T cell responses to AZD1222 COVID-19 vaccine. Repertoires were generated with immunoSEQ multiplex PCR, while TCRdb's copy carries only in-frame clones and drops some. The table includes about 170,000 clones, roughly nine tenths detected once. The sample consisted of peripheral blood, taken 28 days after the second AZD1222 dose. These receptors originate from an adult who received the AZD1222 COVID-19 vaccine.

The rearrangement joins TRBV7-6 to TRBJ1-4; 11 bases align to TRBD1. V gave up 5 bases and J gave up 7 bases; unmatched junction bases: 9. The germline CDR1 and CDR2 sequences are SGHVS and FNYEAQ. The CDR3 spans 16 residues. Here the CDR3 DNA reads TGTGCCAGCAGCAAGGGACAGGGGGTTTTCGGTGAAAAACTGTTTTTT. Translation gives CASSKGQGVFGEKLFF.

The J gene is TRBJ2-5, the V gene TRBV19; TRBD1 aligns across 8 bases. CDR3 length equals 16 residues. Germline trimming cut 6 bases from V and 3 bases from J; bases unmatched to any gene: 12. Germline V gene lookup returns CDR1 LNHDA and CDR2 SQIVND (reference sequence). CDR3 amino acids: CASRARGTGAKETQYF. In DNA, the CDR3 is TGTGCCAGTAGGGCCAGAGGGACAGGCGCCAAAGAGACCCAGTACTTC.

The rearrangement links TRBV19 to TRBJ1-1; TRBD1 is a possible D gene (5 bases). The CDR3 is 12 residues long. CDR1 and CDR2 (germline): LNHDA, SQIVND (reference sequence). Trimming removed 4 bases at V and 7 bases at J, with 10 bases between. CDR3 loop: CASSRDGFEAFF. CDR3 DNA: TGTGCCAGTAGTAGGGACGGGTTTGAAGCTTTCTTT.

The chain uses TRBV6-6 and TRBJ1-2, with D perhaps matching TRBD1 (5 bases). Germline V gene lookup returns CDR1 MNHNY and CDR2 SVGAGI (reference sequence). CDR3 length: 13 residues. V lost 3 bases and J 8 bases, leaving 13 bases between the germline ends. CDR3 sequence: CASSYLTGDGYTF. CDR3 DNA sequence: TGTGCCAGCAGTTATCTAACAGGTGACGGCTACACCTTC.

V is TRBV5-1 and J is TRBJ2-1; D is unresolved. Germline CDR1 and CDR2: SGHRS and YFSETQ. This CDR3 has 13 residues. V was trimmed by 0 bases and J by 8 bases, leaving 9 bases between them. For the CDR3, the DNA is TGCGCCAGCAGCTTGGGGCCCAAGGATGAGCAGTTCTTC. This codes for CASSLGPKDEQFF.

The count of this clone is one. For the CDR3, the DNA is TGCGCCAGCAGTGAGTCGAAGGCTAGCGGGGGCCTTTACAATGAGCAGTTCTTC. Encoded protein: CASSESKASGGLYNEQFF. V and J are TRBV10-1 and TRBJ2-1, with 10 bases matching TRBD2. Trimming cost V 0 bases and J 4 bases; bases outside gene matches: 9. Germline V CDR1 and CDR2: WNHNN, SYGVQD (reference sequence). The CDR3 runs 18 residues.

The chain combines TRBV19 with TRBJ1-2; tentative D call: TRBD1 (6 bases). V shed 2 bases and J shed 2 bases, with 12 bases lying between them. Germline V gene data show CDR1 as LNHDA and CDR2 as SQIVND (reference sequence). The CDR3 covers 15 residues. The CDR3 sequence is CASSISGQGNYGYTF. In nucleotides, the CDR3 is TGTGCCAGTAGTATATCAGGGCAGGGGAACTATGGCTACACCTTC.

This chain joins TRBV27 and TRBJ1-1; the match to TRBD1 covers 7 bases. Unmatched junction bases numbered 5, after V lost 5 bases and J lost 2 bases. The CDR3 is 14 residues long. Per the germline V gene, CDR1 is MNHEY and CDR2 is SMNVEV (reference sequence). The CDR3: CASSIQGPNTEAFF. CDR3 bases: TGTGCCAGCAGTATACAGGGGCCTAACACTGAAGCTTTCTTT.

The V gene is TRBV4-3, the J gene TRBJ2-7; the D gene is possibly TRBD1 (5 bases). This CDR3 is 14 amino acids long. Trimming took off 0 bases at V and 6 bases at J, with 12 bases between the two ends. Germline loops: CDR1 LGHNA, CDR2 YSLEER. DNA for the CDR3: TGCGCCAGCAGCCAAGATCTTAGGGGTCGCGAGCAGTACTTC. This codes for CASSQDLRGREQYF.

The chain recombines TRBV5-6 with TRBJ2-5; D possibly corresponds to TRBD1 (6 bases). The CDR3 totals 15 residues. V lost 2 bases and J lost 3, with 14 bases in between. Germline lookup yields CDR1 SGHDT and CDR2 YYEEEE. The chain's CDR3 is CASSLWNRAKETQYF. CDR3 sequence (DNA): TGTGCCAGCAGCTTATGGAACAGGGCGAAAGAGACCCAGTACTTC.

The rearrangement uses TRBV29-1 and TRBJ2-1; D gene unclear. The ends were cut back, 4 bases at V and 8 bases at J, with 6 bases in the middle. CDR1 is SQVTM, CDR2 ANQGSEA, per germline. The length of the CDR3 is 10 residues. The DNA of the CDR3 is TGCAGCGTTGTTGGGCATGAGCAGTTCTTC. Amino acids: CSVVGHEQFF.

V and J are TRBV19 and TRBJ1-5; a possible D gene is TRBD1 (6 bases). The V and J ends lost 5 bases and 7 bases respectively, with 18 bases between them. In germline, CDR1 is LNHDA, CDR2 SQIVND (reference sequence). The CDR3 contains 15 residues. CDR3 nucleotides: TGTGCCAGTAGTTCTCGACAGGTACCAGGGCAGCCCCAGCATTTT. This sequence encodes CASSSRQVPGQPQHF.

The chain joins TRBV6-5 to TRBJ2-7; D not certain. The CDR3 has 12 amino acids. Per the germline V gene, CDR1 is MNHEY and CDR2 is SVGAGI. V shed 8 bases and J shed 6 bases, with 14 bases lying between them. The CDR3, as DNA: TGTGCCAGCTCATCGGGCACCCTCGAGCAGTACTTC. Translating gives CASSSGTLEQYF.

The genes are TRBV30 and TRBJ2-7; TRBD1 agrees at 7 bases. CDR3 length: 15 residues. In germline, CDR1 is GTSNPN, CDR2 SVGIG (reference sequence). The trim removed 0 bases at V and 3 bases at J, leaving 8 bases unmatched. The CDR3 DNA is TGTGCCTGGAGTGTACAAGGGACAGCTCACTACGAGCAGTACTTC. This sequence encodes CAWSVQGTAHYEQYF.

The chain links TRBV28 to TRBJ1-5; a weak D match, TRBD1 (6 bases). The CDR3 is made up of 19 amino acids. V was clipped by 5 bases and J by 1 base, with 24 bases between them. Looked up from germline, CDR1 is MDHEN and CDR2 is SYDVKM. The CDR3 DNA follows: TGTGCCAGCAGTAACCTCGCTCGGGGGGCGAAACTCAGCAATCAGCCCCAGCATTTT. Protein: CASSNLARGAKLSNQPQHF.

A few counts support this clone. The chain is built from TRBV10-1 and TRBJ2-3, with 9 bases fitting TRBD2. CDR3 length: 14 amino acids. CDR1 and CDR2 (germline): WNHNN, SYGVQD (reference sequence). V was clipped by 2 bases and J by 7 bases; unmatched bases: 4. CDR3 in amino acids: CASSEIAGEHTQYF. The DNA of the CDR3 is TGCGCCAGCAGTGAGATAGCGGGGGAGCATACGCAGTATTTT.

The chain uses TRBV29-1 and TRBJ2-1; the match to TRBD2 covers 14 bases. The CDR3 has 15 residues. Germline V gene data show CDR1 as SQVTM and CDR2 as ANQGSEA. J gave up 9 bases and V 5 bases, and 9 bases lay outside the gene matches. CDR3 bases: TGCAGCGTTCATCAGACTAGCGGGGGGGCGGGTGAGCAGTTCTTC. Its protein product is CSVHQTSGGAGEQFF.

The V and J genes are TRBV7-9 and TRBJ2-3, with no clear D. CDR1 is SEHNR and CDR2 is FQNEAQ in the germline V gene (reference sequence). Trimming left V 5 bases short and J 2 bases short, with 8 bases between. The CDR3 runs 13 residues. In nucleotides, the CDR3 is TGTGCCAGCAGCGCCAGGTCCACAGATACGCAGTATTTT. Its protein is CASSARSTDTQYF.

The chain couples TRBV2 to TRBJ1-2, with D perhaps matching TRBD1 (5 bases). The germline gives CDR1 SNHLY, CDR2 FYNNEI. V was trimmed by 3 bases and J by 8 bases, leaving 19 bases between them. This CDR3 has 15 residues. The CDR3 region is CASSDGARSRVGYTF. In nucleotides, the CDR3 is TGTGCCAGCAGTGACGGGGCCCGTTCGAGGGTCGGCTACACCTTC.

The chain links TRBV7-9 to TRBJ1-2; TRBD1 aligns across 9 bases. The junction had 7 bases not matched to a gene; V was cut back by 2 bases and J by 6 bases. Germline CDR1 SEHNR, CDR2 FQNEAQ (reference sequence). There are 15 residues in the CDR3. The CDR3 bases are TGTGCCAGCAGCTTATCAGGACAGGGGAGGGATGGCTACACCTTC. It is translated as CASSLSGQGRDGYTF.